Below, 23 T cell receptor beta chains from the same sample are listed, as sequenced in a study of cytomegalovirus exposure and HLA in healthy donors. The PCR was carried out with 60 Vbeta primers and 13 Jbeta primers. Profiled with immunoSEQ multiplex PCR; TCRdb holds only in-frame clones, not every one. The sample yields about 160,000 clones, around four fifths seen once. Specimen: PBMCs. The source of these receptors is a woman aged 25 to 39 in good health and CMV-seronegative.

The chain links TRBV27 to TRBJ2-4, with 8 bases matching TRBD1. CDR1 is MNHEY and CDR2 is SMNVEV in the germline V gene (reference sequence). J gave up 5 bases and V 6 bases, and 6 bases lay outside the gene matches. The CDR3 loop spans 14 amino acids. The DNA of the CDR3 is TGTGCCAGCAGCTCGGGACAGGCGCAAAACATTCAGTACTTC. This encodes CASSSGQAQNIQYF.

Here the CDR3 reads CASSSTLYRAGGEQYF. The CDR3 coding sequence is TGTGCCAGCAGCTCTACCTTATACAGGGCCGGCGGCGAGCAGTACTTC. The chain is built from TRBV5-6 and TRBJ2-5, with D possibly matching TRBD1 (6 bases). Gene TRBJ2-7 matches the end of the DNA better, so the J call may be wrong. Germline loops: CDR1 SGHDT, CDR2 YYEEEE. This CDR3 contains 16 residues.

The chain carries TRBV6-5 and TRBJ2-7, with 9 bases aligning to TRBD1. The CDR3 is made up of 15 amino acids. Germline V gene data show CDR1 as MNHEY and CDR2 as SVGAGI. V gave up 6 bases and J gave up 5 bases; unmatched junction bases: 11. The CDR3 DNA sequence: TGTGCCAGCAGAATAGGGGGCGGACAGGGGCACGAGCAGTACTTC. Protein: CASRIGGGQGHEQYF.

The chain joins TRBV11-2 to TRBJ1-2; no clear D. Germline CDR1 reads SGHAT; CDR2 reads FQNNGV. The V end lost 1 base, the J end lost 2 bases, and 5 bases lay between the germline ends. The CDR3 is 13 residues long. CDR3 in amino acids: CASSLALNYGYTF. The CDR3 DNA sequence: TGTGCCAGCAGCTTAGCCTTGAACTATGGCTACACCTTC.

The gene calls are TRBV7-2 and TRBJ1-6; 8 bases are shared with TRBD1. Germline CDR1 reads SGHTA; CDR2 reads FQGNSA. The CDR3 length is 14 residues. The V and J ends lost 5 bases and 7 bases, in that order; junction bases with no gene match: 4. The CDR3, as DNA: TGTGCCAGCAGCCAGGGACAGGTGAATTCACCCCTCCACTTT. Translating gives CASSQGQVNSPLHF.

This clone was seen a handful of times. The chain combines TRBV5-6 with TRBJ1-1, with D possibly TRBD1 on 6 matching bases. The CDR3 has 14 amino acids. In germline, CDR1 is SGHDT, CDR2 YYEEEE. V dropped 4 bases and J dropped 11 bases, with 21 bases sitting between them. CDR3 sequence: CASSGSQGRSLAFF. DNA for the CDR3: TGTGCCAGCAGCGGGTCCCAGGGGCGGTCGCTCGCTTTCTTT. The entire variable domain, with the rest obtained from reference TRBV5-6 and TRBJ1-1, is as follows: DAGVTQSPTHLIKTRGQQVTLRCSPKSGHDTVSWYQQALGQGPQFIFQYYEEEERQRGNFPDRFSGHQFPNYSSELNVNALLLGDSALYLCASSGSQGRSLAFFGQGTRLTVV.

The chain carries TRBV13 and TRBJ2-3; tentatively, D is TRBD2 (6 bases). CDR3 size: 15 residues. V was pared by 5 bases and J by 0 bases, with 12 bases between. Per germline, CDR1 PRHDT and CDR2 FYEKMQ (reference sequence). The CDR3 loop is CASSPGGGSTDTQYF. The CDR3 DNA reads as TGTGCCAGCAGCCCTGGTGGGGGGAGCACAGATACGCAGTATTTT.

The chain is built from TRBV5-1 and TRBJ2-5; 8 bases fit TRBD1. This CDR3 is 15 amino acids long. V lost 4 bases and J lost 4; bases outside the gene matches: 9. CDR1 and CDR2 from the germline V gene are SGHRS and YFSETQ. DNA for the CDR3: TGCGCCAGCAGCCGAGGACAGGGCCAGGGAGAGACCCAGTACTTC. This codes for CASSRGQGQGETQYF.

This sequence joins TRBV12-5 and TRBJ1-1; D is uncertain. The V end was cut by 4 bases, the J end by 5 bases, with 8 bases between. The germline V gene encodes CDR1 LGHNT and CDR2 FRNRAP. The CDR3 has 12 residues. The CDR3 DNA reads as TGTGCTAGTGGTTCCCCGGGGACTGAAGCTTTCTTT. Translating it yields CASGSPGTEAFF.

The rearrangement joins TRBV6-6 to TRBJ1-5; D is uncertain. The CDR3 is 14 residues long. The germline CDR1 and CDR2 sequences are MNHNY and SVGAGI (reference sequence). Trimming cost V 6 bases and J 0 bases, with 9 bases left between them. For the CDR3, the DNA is TGTGCCAGCAGGCAGGTGGGTAGCAATCAGCCCCAGCATTTT. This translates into CASRQVGSNQPQHF.

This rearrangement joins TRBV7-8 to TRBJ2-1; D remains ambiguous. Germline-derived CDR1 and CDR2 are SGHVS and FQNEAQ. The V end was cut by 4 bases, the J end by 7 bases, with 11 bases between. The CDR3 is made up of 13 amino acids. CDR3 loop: CASSYLKANEQFF. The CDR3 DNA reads TGTGCCAGCAGCTACCTAAAAGCGAATGAGCAGTTCTTC.

CDR3 loop: CASSAPRETQYF. The CDR3 bases are TGTGCCAGCAGTGCCCCTAGGGAGACCCAGTACTTC. V and J are TRBV28 and TRBJ2-5, with D uncertain. Between the trimmed V and J ends, which lost 5 bases and 5 bases, there was a span of 9 bases. There are 12 residues in the CDR3. The germline V gene has CDR1 MDHEN and CDR2 SYDVKM.

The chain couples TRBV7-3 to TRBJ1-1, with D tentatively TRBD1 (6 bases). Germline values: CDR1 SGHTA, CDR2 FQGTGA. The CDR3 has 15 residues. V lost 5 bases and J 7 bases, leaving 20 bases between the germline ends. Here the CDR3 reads CASSSQGRGGDEAFF. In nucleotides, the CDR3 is TGTGCCAGCAGCAGCCAGGGGAGAGGGGGGGATGAAGCTTTCTTT.

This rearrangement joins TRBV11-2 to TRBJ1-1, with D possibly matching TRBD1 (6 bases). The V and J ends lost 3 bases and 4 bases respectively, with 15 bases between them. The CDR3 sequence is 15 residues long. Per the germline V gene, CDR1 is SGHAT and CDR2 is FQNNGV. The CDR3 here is CASSFLQGRGTEAFF. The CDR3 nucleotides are TGTGCCAGCAGCTTCCTCCAGGGGCGCGGCACTGAAGCTTTCTTT.

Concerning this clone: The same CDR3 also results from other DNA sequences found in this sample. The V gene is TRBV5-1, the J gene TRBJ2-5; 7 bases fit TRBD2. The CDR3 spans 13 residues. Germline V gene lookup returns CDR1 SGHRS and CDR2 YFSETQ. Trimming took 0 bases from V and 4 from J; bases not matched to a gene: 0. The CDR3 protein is CASSLGGGETQYF. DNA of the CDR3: TGCGCCAGCAGCTTGGGGGGGGGAGAGACCCAGTACTTC.

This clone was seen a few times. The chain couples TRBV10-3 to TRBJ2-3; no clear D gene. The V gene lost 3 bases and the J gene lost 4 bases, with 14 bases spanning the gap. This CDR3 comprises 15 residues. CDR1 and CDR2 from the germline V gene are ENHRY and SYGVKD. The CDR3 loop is CAISEPPMGADTQYF. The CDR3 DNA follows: TGTGCCATCAGTGAACCCCCCATGGGCGCAGATACGCAGTATTTT.

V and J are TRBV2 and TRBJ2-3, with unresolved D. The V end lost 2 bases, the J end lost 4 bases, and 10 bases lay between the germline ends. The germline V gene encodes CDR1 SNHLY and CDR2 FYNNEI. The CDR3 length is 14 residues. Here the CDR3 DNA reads TGTGCCAGCAGTGAAACGCGGTTCGCAGATACGCAGTATTTT. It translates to CASSETRFADTQYF.

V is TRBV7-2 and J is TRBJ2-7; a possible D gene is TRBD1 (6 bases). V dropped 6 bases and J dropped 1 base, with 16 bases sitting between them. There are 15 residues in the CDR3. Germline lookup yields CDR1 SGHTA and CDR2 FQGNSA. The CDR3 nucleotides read TGTGCCAGCAGGTCACAGGGAGCCCTTTCCTACGAGCAGTACTTC. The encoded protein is CASRSQGALSYEQYF. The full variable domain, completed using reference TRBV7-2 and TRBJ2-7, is GAGVSQSPSNKVTEKGKDVELRCDPISGHTALYWYRQSLGQGLEFLIYFQGNSAPDKSGLPSDRFSAERTGGSVSTLTIQRTQQEDSAVYLCASRSQGALSYEQYFGPGTRLTVT.

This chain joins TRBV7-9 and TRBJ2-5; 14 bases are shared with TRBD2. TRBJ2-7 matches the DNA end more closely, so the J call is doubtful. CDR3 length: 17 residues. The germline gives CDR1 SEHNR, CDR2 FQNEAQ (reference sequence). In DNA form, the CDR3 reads TGTGCCAGCAGCTTAGCAGGACTAGCGGGGGGCTCCTACGAGCAGTACTTC. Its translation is CASSLAGLAGGSYEQYF.

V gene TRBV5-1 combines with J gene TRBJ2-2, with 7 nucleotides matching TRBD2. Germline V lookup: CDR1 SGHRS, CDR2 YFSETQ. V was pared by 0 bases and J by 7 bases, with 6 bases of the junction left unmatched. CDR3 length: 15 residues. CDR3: CASSLATSRGGELFF. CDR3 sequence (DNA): TGCGCCAGCAGCTTGGCGACTAGCCGGGGCGGGGAGCTGTTTTTT.

The CDR3 coding sequence is TGTGCCAGCAGTTACGACACAGGGCGGTACTATGGCTACACCTTC. It is translated as CASSYDTGRYYGYTF. This chain joins TRBV6-5 and TRBJ1-2; possibly TRBD1 for D (6 bases). Looked up from germline, CDR1 is MNHEY and CDR2 is SVGAGI. Trimming cost V 2 bases and J 3 bases, with 13 bases left between them. CDR3 length equals 15 residues.

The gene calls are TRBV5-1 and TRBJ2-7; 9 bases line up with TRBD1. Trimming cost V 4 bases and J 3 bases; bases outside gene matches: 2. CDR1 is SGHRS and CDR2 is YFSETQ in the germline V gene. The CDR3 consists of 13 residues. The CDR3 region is CASSQDRGYEQYF. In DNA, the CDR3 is TGCGCCAGCAGCCAGGACAGGGGCTACGAGCAGTACTTC.

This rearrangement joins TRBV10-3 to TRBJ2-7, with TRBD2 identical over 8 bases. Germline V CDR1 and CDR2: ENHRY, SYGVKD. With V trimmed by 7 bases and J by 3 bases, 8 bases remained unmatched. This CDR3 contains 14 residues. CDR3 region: CAIKKGTSLYEQYF. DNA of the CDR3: TGTGCCATCAAGAAGGGGACTAGTCTCTACGAGCAGTACTTC.